These T cell receptor beta chains were read from a single sample in a study of OX40 agonist ivuxolimab in advanced cancers. Some clones are missing from TCRdb's copy, which holds only in-frame ones; the method was immunoSEQ multiplex PCR. The sample has about 13,000 clones; 84% are singletons. The input for sequencing was CD4+ or CD8+ T cells sorted from blood, taken in a trial of the OX40 agonist ivuxolimab. The source of these receptors is an adult with an advanced solid tumor such as melanoma, head and neck, liver or kidney cancer. Both conserved end residues are part of each CDR3. The order of the fields is CDR3 length, V gene, D gene, J gene, clone size, CDR3 DNA, CDR3 protein. D genes are given only for firm matches. Some rows have no size entry. The others give once, few or many, or a class for an expanded clone.

12	TRBV11-2	-	TRBJ2-1	-	TGTGCCAGCAGCTTAGTTCTTACCATACAGTTCTTC	CASSLVLTIQFF
15	TRBV6-5	TRBD1	TRBJ1-4	-	TGTGCCAGCAGTTACTTAGGGGGCGAGGTTGAAAAACTGTTTTTT	CASSYLGGEVEKLFF
16	TRBV9	TRBD1	TRBJ2-5	-	TGTGCCAGCAGCGTAGGGGCAGGGGGCGCGAGAGAGACCCAGTACTTC	CASSVGAGGARETQYF
14	TRBV7-9	-	TRBJ2-1	-	TGTGCCAGCAGCTTTACGAGCTCCTACAATGAGCAGTTCTTC	CASSFTSSYNEQFF
14	TRBV9	TRBD2	TRBJ2-5	-	TGTGCCAGCAGCGCCGTAGCGGGGGTGGAGACCCAGTACTTC	CASSAVAGVETQYF
14	TRBV11-2	-	TRBJ1-2	-	TGTGCCAGCAGCTTAGTACCTAGAGATTATGGCTACACCTTC	CASSLVPRDYGYTF
16	TRBV9	TRBD2	TRBJ2-5	-	TGTGCCAGCAGCGTAGAGGGAGCGGGGGGCCAAGAGACCCAGTACTTC	CASSVEGAGGQETQYF
15	TRBV2	-	TRBJ2-5	few	TGTGCCAGCAGTGCCCCTGGGGCAGCACAAGAGACCCAGTACTTC	CASSAPGAAQETQYF
16	TRBV5-5	-	TRBJ2-5	-	TGTGCCAGCAGCTTGGGGTCCGGGACGGTTGGAGAGACCCAGTACTTC	CASSLGSGTVGETQYF
19	TRBV12-2	-	TRBJ1-1	-	TGTGCAAGTCGCTTAGCTACAACCCCCCGGGGGGTTATGAACACTGAAGCTTTCTTT	CASRLATTPRGVMNTEAFF
14	TRBV7-9	-	TRBJ2-5	-	TGTGCCAGCAGGCGTACCGGGACCCAAGAGACCCAGTACTTC	CASRRTGTQETQYF
15	TRBV11-3	-	TRBJ2-7	-	TGTGCCAGCAGCTTAGGCTTGGACAAGTCCTACGAGCAGTACTTC	CASSLGLDKSYEQYF
11	TRBV28	-	TRBJ2-7	-	TGTGCCAGCAGCAACTTTACAGGGGAGGGATTC	CASSNFTGEGF
12	TRBV11-2	-	TRBJ1-1	-	TGTGCCAGCAGCACTGGGGGGACTGAAGCTTTCTTT	CASSTGGTEAFF
15	TRBV27	-	TRBJ2-1	-	TGTGCCAGCAGTCCCAACCTCGGACGCTTGAAGGAGCAGTTCTTC	CASSPNLGRLKEQFF
16	TRBV27	-	TRBJ2-1	-	TGTGCCAGCAGTACTCCACCTCGGGGACACCACAATGAGCAGTTCTTC	CASSTPPRGHHNEQFF
15	TRBV7-9	TRBD2	TRBJ2-1	few	TGTGCCAGCAGAACCGGACTAGCGGGACACAATGAGCAGTTCTTC	CASRTGLAGHNEQFF
19	TRBV4-1	TRBD2	TRBJ2-2	-	TGCGCCAGCAGCCAAGTCCCTGAGCGGGGCCCGATAAACACCGGGGAGCTGTTTTTT	CASSQVPERGPINTGELFF
14	TRBV10-2	TRBD2	TRBJ2-7	-	TGCGCCAGCTCCGGGGGGGAGACTGCCTACGAGCAGTACTTC	CASSGGETAYEQYF
16	TRBV7-9	TRBD2	TRBJ2-3	-	TGTGCCAGCAGCTCCCTTCTAGCGGAAAGCACAGATACGCAGTATTTT	CASSSLLAESTDTQYF
13	TRBV6-5	-	TRBJ2-1	-	TGTGCCAGCAGTTACGTACCGAACAATGAGCAGTTCTTC	CASSYVPNNEQFF
12	TRBV30	-	TRBJ1-2	-	TGTGCCTGCCTTCCCCCTCACTGGGGCTACACCTTC	CACLPPHWGYTF
16	TRBV25-1	-	TRBJ1-4	-	TGTGCCAGCAGTGAATATGGACGGTCAACTAATGAAAAACTGTTTTTT	CASSEYGRSTNEKLFF
11	TRBV29-1	-	TRBJ2-2	-	TGCAGCTTCAGGGTCACCGGGGAGCTGTTTTTT	CSFRVTGELFF
13	TRBV29-1	-	TRBJ2-7	-	TGCAGCGTCCTTGACGGCAGCTCCTACGAGCAGTACTTC	CSVLDGSSYEQYF
16	TRBV19	TRBD1	TRBJ1-5	-	TGTGCCAGTACCTGGACAGGGGGCGCCGGCAATCAGCCCCAGCATTTT	CASTWTGGAGNQPQHF
15	TRBV27	-	TRBJ1-5	-	TGTGCCAGCAGTTCACAGGGAGTGTGGGATCAGCCCCAGCATTTT	CASSSQGVWDQPQHF
13	TRBV6-5	-	TRBJ1-3	-	TGTGCCAGCAGTTACTCTGGGGAGCTCCGATTATATTTT	CASSYSGELRLYF
16	TRBV6-1	TRBD1	TRBJ1-2	-	TGTGCCAGCAGTGAAGGGGGGACAGACTTTTACTATGGCTACACCTTC	CASSEGGTDFYYGYTF
13	TRBV29-1	-	TRBJ1-2	-	TGCAGCTGTATCCCCCCGGATCGCTATGGCTACACCTTC	CSCIPPDRYGYTF
19	TRBV14	-	TRBJ2-1	-	TGTGCCAGCAGCCAAGATGGAATAGGTAGGGACCGACGAAACAATGAGCAGTTCTTC	CASSQDGIGRDRRNNEQFF
14	TRBV19	-	TRBJ1-5	few	TGTGCCAGTAGTATAATCGGTAGCAATCAGCCCCAGCATTTT	CASSIIGSNQPQHF
15	TRBV7-9	TRBD2	TRBJ2-1	-	TGTGCCAGCAGCTTCGGGACTAGCGGGAAGGTTGAGCAGTTCTTC	CASSFGTSGKVEQFF